Below, one TCR beta chain is given with its context. Using immunoSEQ multiplex PCR, the repertoire was profiled, and TCRdb retains in-frame clones only, with some absent. The table lists about 190,000 clones, over 80% of them singletons, with 1.5% to 2% in the top ten. These data originate in a study of control samples from healthy donors and cancer patients. Unmatched junction bases numbered 9, after V lost 6 bases and J lost 11 bases. The CDR3 consists of 12 residues. The V and J genes are TRBV12-3 or TRBV12-4 and TRBJ1-1; 7 bases are a match to TRBD1. This sequence was found in a man younger than 40 in good health. Input material: blood. The CDR3 reads CASSAGSGGAFF. CDR3 nucleotides: TGTGCCAGCAGCGCCGGGTCAGGGGGGGCTTTCTTT.